The rows below give T cell receptor beta chains drawn from one sample of a study of T cell responses to AZD1222 COVID-19 vaccine. Data came from immunoSEQ multiplex PCR; TCRdb stores just in-frame clones and leaves some out. The sample has about 140,000 clones, more than 85% seen once; the top ten hold roughly 1.2%. The sequences come from peripheral blood, collected 28 days after the second AZD1222 dose. Every receptor here comes from an adult who received the AZD1222 COVID-19 vaccine. CDR3s include the opening cysteine and the closing phenylalanine or tryptophan. Fields, in order: J gene, clone size, V gene, D gene, CDR3 protein, CDR3 DNA. The D gene is left open where the match is weak. Rows give clone size only sometimes, using once, few, many, or a class for an expanded clone.

j_gene: TRBJ2-1; abundance: -; v_gene: TRBV4-1; d_gene: -; CDR3aa: CASSQGVLGRRPNEQFF; CDR3nt: TGCGCCAGCAGCCAAGGGGTCTTGGGAAGGCGTCCGAATGAGCAGTTCTTC
j_gene: TRBJ2-3; abundance: -; v_gene: TRBV19; d_gene: TRBD2; CDR3aa: CASSFQTSAIPDTQYF; CDR3nt: TGTGCCAGTAGCTTCCAGACTAGCGCCATTCCTGATACGCAGTATTTT
j_gene: TRBJ2-7; abundance: -; v_gene: TRBV25-1; d_gene: -; CDR3aa: CASSAGGLRYEQYF; CDR3nt: TGTGCCAGCAGTGCGGGCGGGCTCCGCTACGAGCAGTACTTC
j_gene: TRBJ2-7; abundance: once; v_gene: TRBV29-1; d_gene: -; CDR3aa: CSVEIGPYEQYF; CDR3nt: TGCAGCGTTGAAATTGGGCCCTACGAGCAGTACTTC
j_gene: TRBJ2-3; abundance: few; v_gene: TRBV28; d_gene: TRBD2; CDR3aa: CASSLDPSSGTFTDTQYF; CDR3nt: TGTGCCAGCAGTTTAGACCCCTCTAGCGGGACTTTCACCGATACGCAGTATTTT
j_gene: TRBJ1-5; abundance: -; v_gene: TRBV19; d_gene: -; CDR3aa: CASSILNNQPQHF; CDR3nt: TGTGCCAGTAGTATCCTAAACAATCAGCCCCAGCATTTT
j_gene: TRBJ2-1; abundance: -; v_gene: TRBV11-2; d_gene: TRBD2; CDR3aa: CASSWGGRGKNSYNEQFF; CDR3nt: TGTGCCAGCAGCTGGGGGGGGAGAGGTAAAAACTCCTACAATGAGCAGTTCTTC
j_gene: TRBJ1-5; abundance: -; v_gene: TRBV19; d_gene: -; CDR3aa: CASSPRTGYLQPQHF; CDR3nt: TGTGCCAGTAGTCCCAGAACAGGTTACCTCCAGCCCCAGCATTTT
j_gene: TRBJ1-6; abundance: many; v_gene: TRBV28; d_gene: -; CDR3aa: CASSAVQLNNSPLHF; CDR3nt: TGTGCCAGCAGCGCCGTACAACTCAATAATTCACCCCTCCACTTT
j_gene: TRBJ2-2; abundance: -; v_gene: TRBV6-4; d_gene: TRBD1; CDR3aa: CASSVTGTGFTGELFF; CDR3nt: TGTGCCAGCAGTGTTACCGGGACAGGGTTCACCGGGGAGCTGTTTTTT
j_gene: TRBJ1-5; abundance: -; v_gene: TRBV28; d_gene: -; CDR3aa: CASRKQLGSNQPQHF; CDR3nt: TGTGCCAGCAGAAAACAACTAGGAAGCAATCAGCCCCAGCATTTT
j_gene: TRBJ2-3; abundance: -; v_gene: TRBV6-2/TRBV6-3; d_gene: TRBD1; CDR3aa: CASSPRQGGTDTQYF; CDR3nt: TGTGCCAGCAGTCCCAGACAGGGGGGCACAGATACGCAGTATTTT
j_gene: TRBJ2-5; abundance: -; v_gene: TRBV21-1; d_gene: -; CDR3aa: CASSKTGPLTWGTSLKTQYF; CDR3nt: TGTGCCAGCAGCAAAACGGGACCCCTGACCTGGGGGACTAGCTTAAAGACCCAGTACTTC
j_gene: TRBJ2-7; abundance: -; v_gene: TRBV27; d_gene: -; CDR3aa: CASSGSGSGEQYF; CDR3nt: TGTGCCAGCAGTGGCTCGGGGTCAGGCGAGCAGTACTTC
j_gene: TRBJ2-7; abundance: -; v_gene: TRBV6-5; d_gene: TRBD2; CDR3aa: CASNIQGGSYEQYF; CDR3nt: TGTGCCAGCAATATCCAGGGAGGGAGCTACGAGCAGTACTTC
j_gene: TRBJ2-2; abundance: -; v_gene: TRBV24-1; d_gene: -; CDR3aa: CATSDPSTGLGELFF; CDR3nt: TGTGCCACCAGTGACCCCTCGACAGGACTCGGGGAGCTGTTTTTT
j_gene: TRBJ2-3; abundance: -; v_gene: TRBV21-1; d_gene: -; CDR3aa: CASSRHREHLMEADTQYF; CDR3nt: TGTGCCAGCAGCAGACACCGGGAGCACCTTATGGAGGCAGATACGCAGTATTTT